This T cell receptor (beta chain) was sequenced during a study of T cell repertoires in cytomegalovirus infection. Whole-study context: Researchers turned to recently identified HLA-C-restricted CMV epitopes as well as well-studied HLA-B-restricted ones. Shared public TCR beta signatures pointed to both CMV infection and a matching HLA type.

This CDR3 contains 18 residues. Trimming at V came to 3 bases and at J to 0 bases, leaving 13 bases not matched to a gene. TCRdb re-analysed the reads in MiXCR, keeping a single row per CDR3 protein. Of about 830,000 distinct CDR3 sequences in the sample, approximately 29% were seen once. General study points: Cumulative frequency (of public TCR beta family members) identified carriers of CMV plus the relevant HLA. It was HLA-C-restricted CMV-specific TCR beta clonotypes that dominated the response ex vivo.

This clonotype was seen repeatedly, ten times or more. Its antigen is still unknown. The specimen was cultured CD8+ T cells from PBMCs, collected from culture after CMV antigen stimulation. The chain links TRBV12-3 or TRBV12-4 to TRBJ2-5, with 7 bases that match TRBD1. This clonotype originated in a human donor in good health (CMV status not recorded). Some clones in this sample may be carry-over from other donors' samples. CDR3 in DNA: TGTGCCAGCAGTTTCCTGTTAGGGGACAGTCAGTACCAAGAGACCCAGTACTTC. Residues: CASSFLLGDSQYQETQYF.